This T cell receptor (beta chain) was profiled in a study of OX40 agonist ivuxolimab in advanced cancers. TCRdb keeps only in-frame clones here, not all; method: immunoSEQ multiplex PCR. The table has around 100,000 clones, 85% to 90% seen once. V lost 7 bases, J lost 14 bases, and 15 bases stayed unmatched. The CDR3 length is 15 residues. CDR1 and CDR2 (germline): MNHNS, SASEGT. Material: CD4+ or CD8+ T cells sorted from blood, obtained in a trial of the OX40 agonist ivuxolimab. The TCR originated in an adult with an advanced solid tumor such as melanoma, head and neck, liver or kidney cancer. The chain carries TRBV6-1 and TRBJ2-1; TRBD2 agrees at 12 bases. The CDR3 DNA is TGTGCCAGCACCCCGACTAGCGGGGGAGCCAATAAGAAGTTCTTC. Translated, it gives CASTPTSGGANKKFF.